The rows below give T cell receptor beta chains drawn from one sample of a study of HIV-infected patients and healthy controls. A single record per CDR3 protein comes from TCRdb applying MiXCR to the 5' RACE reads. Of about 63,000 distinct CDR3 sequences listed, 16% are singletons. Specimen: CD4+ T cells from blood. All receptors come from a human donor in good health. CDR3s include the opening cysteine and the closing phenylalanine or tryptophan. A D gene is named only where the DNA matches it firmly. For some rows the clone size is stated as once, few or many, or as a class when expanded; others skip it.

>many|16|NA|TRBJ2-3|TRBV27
CASSLFGTSLTDTQYF
TGTGCCAGCAGTTTATTTGGGACTTCCCTCACAGATACGCAGTATTTT
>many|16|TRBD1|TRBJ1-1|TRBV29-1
CSASKGQLAMNTEAFF
TGCAGCGCCTCGAAGGGACAGCTGGCCATGAACACTGAAGCTTTCTTT
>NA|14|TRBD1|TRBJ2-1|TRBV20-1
CSAKDRAPYNEQFF
TGCAGTGCCAAAGACAGGGCGCCCTACAATGAGCAGTTCTTC
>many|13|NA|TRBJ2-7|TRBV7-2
CASSLVGLGEQYF
TGTGCCAGCAGCTTAGTCGGTTTGGGCGAGCAGTACTTC
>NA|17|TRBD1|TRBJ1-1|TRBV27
CASSLLFGQGAYTEAFF
TGTGCCAGCAGTTTATTATTCGGACAGGGGGCGTACACTGAAGCTTTCTTT
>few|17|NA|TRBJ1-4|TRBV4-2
CASSPKQGIATNEKLFF
TGTGCCAGCAGCCCTAAACAGGGAATTGCAACTAATGAAAAACTGTTTTTT
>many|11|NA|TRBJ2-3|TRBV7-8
CASTLANTQYF
TGTGCCAGCACCCTGGCTAATACGCAGTATTTT
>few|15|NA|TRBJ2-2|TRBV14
CASSHSTGNTGELFF
TGTGCCAGCAGCCACTCGACAGGGAACACCGGGGAGCTGTTTTTT
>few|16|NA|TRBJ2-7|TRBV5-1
CASSLGHRDRVYEQYF
TGCGCCAGCAGCTTGGGACACAGGGATCGGGTCTACGAGCAGTACTTC
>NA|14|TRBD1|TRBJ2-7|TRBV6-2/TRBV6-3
CASLGQGTSYEQYF
TGTGCCAGCTTAGGACAGGGTACCTCCTACGAGCAGTACTTC
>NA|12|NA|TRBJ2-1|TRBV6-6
CASSAQGTEQFF
TGTGCCAGCAGTGCCCAGGGAACTGAGCAGTTCTTC
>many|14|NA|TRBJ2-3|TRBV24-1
CATRGNTNTDTQYF
TGTGCCACCAGGGGGAATACGAACACAGATACGCAGTATTTT
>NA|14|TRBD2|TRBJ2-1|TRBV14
CASSQAAAAGLQFF
TGTGCCAGCAGCCAAGCGGCGGCAGCGGGGCTGCAGTTCTTC
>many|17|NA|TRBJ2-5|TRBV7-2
CASSLGSWAGLGETQYF
TGTGCCAGCAGCTTAGGGAGCTGGGCGGGACTGGGTGAGACCCAGTACTTC
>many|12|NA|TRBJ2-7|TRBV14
CASSPAGHEQYF
TGTGCCAGCAGCCCCGCAGGGCACGAGCAGTACTTC
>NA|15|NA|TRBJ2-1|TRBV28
CASSPRQDWRNEQFF
TGTGCCAGCAGTCCTAGACAGGATTGGCGGAATGAGCAGTTCTTC
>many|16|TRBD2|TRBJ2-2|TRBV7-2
CASSPGTSYYTGELFF
TGTGCCAGCAGCCCCGGGACTAGCTATTACACCGGGGAGCTGTTTTTT
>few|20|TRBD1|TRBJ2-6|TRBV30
CAWSVPKPGQVISGANVLTF
TGTGCCTGGAGTGTTCCCAAACCGGGACAGGTAATCTCTGGGGCCAACGTCCTGACTTTC
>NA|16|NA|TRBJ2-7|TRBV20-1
CSARDPLTRPGDEQYF
TGCAGTGCTAGAGATCCCTTAACCCGTCCCGGCGACGAGCAGTACTTC
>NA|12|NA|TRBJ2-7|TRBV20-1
CSAPTSGYEQYF
TGCAGTGCTCCCACATCGGGCTACGAGCAGTACTTC
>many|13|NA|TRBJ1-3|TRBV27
CASTGDFGNTIYF
TGTGCCAGCACCGGGGATTTTGGAAACACCATATATTTT
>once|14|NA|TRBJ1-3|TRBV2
CASGLRDTGNTIYF
TGTGCCAGCGGTCTCCGGGACACTGGAAACACCATATATTTT
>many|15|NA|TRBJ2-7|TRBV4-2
CASSQAQGQSYEQYF
TGTGCCAGCAGCCAAGCACAGGGTCAAAGCTACGAGCAGTACTTC
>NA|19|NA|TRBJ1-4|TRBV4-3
CASSQANRGLGDFREKLFF
TGCGCCAGCAGCCAAGCCAATAGAGGCCTAGGAGATTTTCGGGAAAAACTGTTTTTT
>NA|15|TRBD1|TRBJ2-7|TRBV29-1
CSVEALAGGFHEQYF
TGCAGCGTTGAGGCTCTCGCAGGGGGCTTCCACGAGCAGTACTTC
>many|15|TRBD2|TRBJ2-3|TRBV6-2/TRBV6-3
CASRPDSGGTIAQYF
TGTGCCAGCCGCCCGGACAGCGGGGGGACGATTGCGCAGTATTTT
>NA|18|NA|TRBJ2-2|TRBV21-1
CASRNRGRESGLTGELFF
TGTGCCAGCAGGAACAGGGGGCGAGAATCAGGGCTAACCGGGGAGCTGTTTTTT
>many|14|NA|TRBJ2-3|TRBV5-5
CASSLQRGTDTQYF
TGTGCCAGCAGCTTGCAGCGGGGCACAGATACGCAGTATTTT
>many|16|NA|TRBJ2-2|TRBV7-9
CASSLARSERAGELFF
TGTGCCAGCAGCTTAGCGCGTTCGGAGAGAGCCGGGGAGCTGTTTTTT
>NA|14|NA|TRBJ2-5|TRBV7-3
CASSLSGAASPQYF
TGTGCCAGCAGCTTAAGTGGGGCGGCATCTCCCCAGTACTTC
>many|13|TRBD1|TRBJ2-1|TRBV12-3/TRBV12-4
CASSLRGLGEQFF
TGTGCCAGCAGTTTAAGGGGGCTAGGGGAGCAGTTCTTC
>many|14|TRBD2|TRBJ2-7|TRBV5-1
CASSLASGDYEQYF
TGCGCCAGCAGCTTGGCTAGCGGGGACTACGAGCAGTACTTC
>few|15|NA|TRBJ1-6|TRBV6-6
CASSDPARVNSPLHF
TGTGCCAGCAGTGACCCCGCCAGGGTCAATTCACCCCTCCACTTT
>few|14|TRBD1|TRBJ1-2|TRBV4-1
CASSQDRTGYGYTF
TGCGCCAGCAGCCAAGACAGGACAGGCTATGGCTACACCTTC
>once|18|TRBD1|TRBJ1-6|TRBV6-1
CASATGQGRRFDGSPLHF
TGTGCCAGCGCAACAGGACAGGGACGTCGCTTTGATGGTTCACCCCTCCACTTT
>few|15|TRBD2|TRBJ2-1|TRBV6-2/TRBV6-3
CASRLAGARYNEQFF
TGTGCCAGCAGACTAGCGGGGGCCCGCTACAATGAGCAGTTCTTC
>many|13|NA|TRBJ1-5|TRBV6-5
CASSRSAGQPQHF
TGTGCCAGCAGTAGATCCGCAGGTCAGCCCCAGCATTTT
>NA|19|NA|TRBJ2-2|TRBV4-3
CASSQNPFRDTSNTGELFF
TGCGCCAGCAGCCAAAACCCCTTCCGGGACACCTCGAACACCGGGGAGCTGTTTTTT
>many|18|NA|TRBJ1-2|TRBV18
CASSPLGGLGDGNYGYTF
TGTGCCAGCTCACCACTCGGGGGTCTAGGAGATGGAAACTATGGCTACACCTTC
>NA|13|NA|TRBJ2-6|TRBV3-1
CASINSGANVLTF
TGTGCCAGCATCAATTCTGGGGCCAACGTCCTGACTTTC
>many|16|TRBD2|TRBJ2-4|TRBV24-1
CATSDASGLAKNIQYF
TGTGCCACCAGTGACGCTAGCGGATTAGCCAAAAACATTCAGTACTTC